This entry lists 31 T cell receptor beta chains sequenced from one sample in a study of blood T cells in healthy people across ages. A second roughly 6 to 11 cycle PCR used barcoded and J-beta primers. TCRdb re-called the 5' RACE reads through MiXCR, storing one row per CDR3 protein. The sample lists about a million distinct CDR3 sequences; about 51% were seen once. The sequenced sample was blood. These receptors were collected from a woman aged 55-75 years in good health.

The chain couples TRBV7-9 to TRBJ2-1, with D uncertain. The CDR3 is made up of 16 amino acids. Between the trimmed V and J ends, which lost 10 bases and 3 bases, there was a span of 22 bases. Per germline, CDR1 SEHNR and CDR2 FQNEAQ (reference sequence). CDR3 bases: TGTGCCACCACCCTTTCGGGTACGGGTTACTACAATGAGCAGTTCTTC. Encoded protein: CATTLSGTGYYNEQFF.

The J gene is TRBJ2-2, the V gene TRBV13; D not resolved. CDR3 length: 13 amino acids. Trimming shortened V by 6 bases and J by 5 bases, and 10 bases separated the two germline ends. Germline CDR1 PRHDT, CDR2 FYEKMQ (reference sequence). The CDR3 reads CASRDEQTGELFF. CDR3 bases: TGTGCCAGCAGAGACGAGCAAACCGGGGAGCTGTTTTTT.

This clonotype was counted ten times or more. The rearrangement uses TRBV4-3 and TRBJ2-3, with TRBD2 matching over 9 bases. Germline trimming cut 3 bases from V and 0 bases from J; bases unmatched to any gene: 16. The CDR3 is made up of 20 amino acids. Germline V gene sequence: CDR1 LGHNA, CDR2 YSLEER. Written as DNA, the CDR3 is TGCGCCAGCAGCCACCTAAAATCTAGCGGGGAAGGAACTAGCACAGATACGCAGTATTTT. It encodes CASSHLKSSGEGTSTDTQYF.

This rearrangement joins TRBV2 to TRBJ2-3, with D unclear. Trimming took 6 bases from V and 6 from J, leaving 10 bases between them. Germline assignment: CDR1 SNHLY and CDR2 FYNNEI. This CDR3 is 12 amino acids long. CDR3 in amino acids: CASRGVEDTQYF. As DNA, the CDR3 is TGTGCCAGCAGGGGCGTGGAGGATACGCAGTATTTT.

The chain uses TRBV20-1 and TRBJ1-1, with D uncertain. This CDR3 has 13 amino acids. Trimming left V 3 bases short and J 4 bases short, with 12 bases between. Per the germline V gene, CDR1 is DFQATT and CDR2 is SNEGSKA (reference sequence). CDR3 nucleotides: TGCAGTGCTAGTCCCTCCGCGGTCACTGAAGCTTTCTTT. Translated: CSASPSAVTEAFF.

This clonotype occurred a few times. The chain uses TRBV12-3 or TRBV12-4 and TRBJ1-5; the match to TRBD1 covers 9 bases. The CDR3 covers 16 residues. J was trimmed by 5 bases and V by 3 bases; bases with no gene match: 8. The DNA of the CDR3 is TGTGCCAGCAGTTTCCGGGACAGGGAAGTCCATCAGCCCCAGCATTTT. Its protein product is CASSFRDREVHQPQHF.

This chain uses TRBV12-3 or TRBV12-4 with TRBJ1-5; 11 bases map to TRBD1. The J segment lost 5 bases and the V segment lost 6 bases, leaving 0 bases of the junction unmatched. The CDR3 consists of 13 residues. Here the CDR3 DNA reads TGTGCCAGCAGGGACAGGGGGCATCAGCCCCAGCATTTT. This gives the protein CASRDRGHQPQHF.

The chain has TRBV6-6 and TRBJ2-1; D may be TRBD2 (5 bases). The CDR3 contains 14 residues. Germline-derived CDR1 and CDR2 are MNHNY and SVGAGI (reference sequence). V was trimmed by 8 bases and J by 2 bases, leaving 13 bases between them. DNA of the CDR3: TGTGCCAGCGAGGGAGATGGGGCCTACAATGAGCAGTTCTTC. It encodes CASEGDGAYNEQFF.

This clonotype has just a few counts. This chain uses TRBV11-3 with TRBJ2-5; no firm D call. CDR1 and CDR2 (germline): SGHNT, YENEEA. CDR3 length: 13 residues. V lost 5 bases and J lost 3, with 10 bases in between. CDR3 loop: CASSLRLKETQYF. The CDR3 DNA reads as TGTGCCAGCAGCCTCCGACTGAAAGAGACCCAGTACTTC.

The gene calls are TRBV29-1 and TRBJ1-2; 8 bases map to TRBD1. V lost 8 bases to trimming and J lost 6 bases; unmatched junction nucleotides: 5. Looked up from germline, CDR1 is SQVTM and CDR2 is ANQGSEA. The CDR3 sequence is 11 residues long. As DNA, the CDR3 is TGCAGCTCCGGGACAGGAGATGGCTACACCTTC. Encoded protein: CSSGTGDGYTF.

The V call is TRBV11-2, the J call TRBJ1-2; possible D gene TRBD1, 6 bases. V gave up 4 bases and J gave up 4 bases, with 13 bases separating them. CDR1 is SGHAT, CDR2 FQNNGV, per germline. The CDR3 loop spans 14 amino acids. The CDR3 loop reads CASSSTRGPYGYTF. The CDR3 DNA is TGTGCCAGCAGCTCAACCAGGGGACCCTATGGCTACACCTTC.

This rearrangement joins TRBV4-1 to TRBJ1-6; a weak D match, TRBD1 (5 bases). Germline V gene data show CDR1 as MGHRA and CDR2 as YSYEKL. Trimming stripped 4 bases from V and 6 bases from J, with 10 bases between. CDR3 length equals 14 residues. The CDR3 spells CASSPRTSNSPLHF. The CDR3 bases are TGCGCCAGCAGCCCGAGGACAAGTAATTCACCCCTCCACTTT.

The genes are TRBV4-1 and TRBJ2-1, with TRBD2 matching over 8 bases. J was trimmed by 0 bases and V by 3 bases; bases with no gene match: 13. This CDR3 is 19 amino acids long. Germline values: CDR1 MGHRA, CDR2 YSYEKL. The CDR3 DNA is TGCGCCAGCAGCCATTTGGGTCTAGCGGGTAAAAGCTCCTACAATGAGCAGTTCTTC. Translation gives CASSHLGLAGKSSYNEQFF.

The gene calls are TRBV10-2 and TRBJ2-2; no reliable D call. Germline CDR1 and CDR2: WSHSY and SAAADI. Trimming removed 9 bases at V and 0 bases at J, with 11 bases between. This CDR3 has 14 residues. The CDR3 loop reads CASIDTANTGELFF. For the CDR3, the DNA is TGCGCCAGTATCGACACCGCGAACACCGGGGAGCTGTTTTTT.

This clonotype was seen ten or more times. The J gene is TRBJ2-7, the V gene TRBV9; weak D call: TRBD2 (5 bases). Trimming cost V 0 bases and J 3 bases, with 13 bases left between them. This CDR3 is built from 15 residues. CDR1 SGDLS and CDR2 YYNGEE come from the germline V gene. The CDR3 is CASSVGHHGLYEQYF. CDR3 nucleotide sequence: TGTGCCAGCAGCGTAGGGCATCATGGACTCTACGAGCAGTACTTC.

This chain connects TRBV5-1 to TRBJ2-1, with no clear D. Deletions cut 5 bases from V and 6 bases from J, with 15 bases between. Germline assignment: CDR1 SGHRS and CDR2 YFSETQ. The CDR3 covers 14 residues. CDR3 sequence reads: CASSVAELSNEQFF. In nucleotides, the CDR3 is TGCGCCAGCAGTGTGGCGGAATTAAGCAATGAGCAGTTCTTC.

The J gene is TRBJ2-5, the V gene TRBV5-1; 12 nucleotides line up with TRBD1. Germline V lookup: CDR1 SGHRS, CDR2 YFSETQ. The CDR3 is made up of 15 amino acids. Germline trimming cut 4 bases from V and 11 bases from J; bases unmatched to any gene: 12. The CDR3 is CASSLLGQGAGEQYF. The CDR3 DNA follows: TGCGCCAGCAGCCTCCTGGGACAGGGGGCAGGGGAGCAGTACTTC.

There are a few counts of this clonotype. The junction and the germline gene differ at one end; a read error may be behind it. V usage is TRBV7-2 and J usage is TRBJ2-5; the D is unclear. The germline CDR1 and CDR2 sequences are SGHTA and FQGNSA. This CDR3 contains 14 residues. Here the CDR3 DNA reads TGTGCCAGCAACTTAGGACGGAACCAAGAGACCCAGTACTTC. Protein sequence: CASNLGRNQETQYF. Supplemented by reference TRBV7-2 and TRBJ2-5, the full variable domain reads GAGVSQSPSNKVTEKGKDVELRCDPISGHTALYWYRQSLGQGLEFLIYFQGNSAPDKSGLPSDRFSAERTGGSVSTLTIQRTQQEDSAVYLCASNLGRNQETQYFGPGTRLLVL.

This sequence joins TRBV15 and TRBJ2-5; tentatively, D is TRBD1 (6 bases). Deletions cut 1 base from V and 5 bases from J, with 11 bases between. Germline-derived CDR1 and CDR2 are LNHNV and YYDKDF (reference sequence). CDR3 length equals 14 residues. The CDR3 DNA is TGTGCCACCAGCAGAGTCAGGGGTGGGGAGACCCAGTACTTC. It yields the protein CATSRVRGGETQYF.

Regarding this clonotype: A much more abundant neighbour one base away suggests this may be a read error. In nucleotides, the CDR3 is TGTGCCAGCAGTTTGACAGGGGCGGGTACGCAGTATTTT. Protein sequence: CASSLTGAGTQYF. The gene calls are TRBV27 and TRBJ2-3; 8 nucleotides match TRBD1. Germline-derived CDR1 and CDR2 are MNHEY and SMNVEV (reference sequence). The CDR3 length is 13 residues. V gave up 3 bases and J gave up 8 bases; unmatched junction bases: 4.

This chain joins TRBV4-2 and TRBJ2-3; D is unresolved. V lost 3 bases and J 6 bases, leaving 10 bases between the germline ends. The CDR3 covers 13 residues. Germline CDR1 is LGHNA and CDR2 is YNFKEQ. The CDR3 region is CASSHYKGDTQYF. CDR3 nucleotides: TGTGCCAGCAGCCATTATAAAGGGGATACGCAGTATTTT.

This chain uses TRBV20-1 with TRBJ1-2, with unresolved D. V dropped 0 bases and J dropped 4 bases, with 6 bases sitting between them. CDR3 length: 12 residues. Looked up from germline, CDR1 is DFQATT and CDR2 is SNEGSKA (reference sequence). Written as DNA, the CDR3 is TGCAGTGCTAGAGATGGACCCTATGGCTACACCTTC. It codes for CSARDGPYGYTF.

The V call is TRBV15, the J call TRBJ2-7, with D maybe TRBD1 (9 bases). CDR1 and CDR2 from the germline V gene are LNHNV and YYDKDF (reference sequence). V gave up 9 bases and J gave up 7 bases, with 25 bases separating them. This CDR3 region has 15 residues. CDR3 coding DNA: TGTGCCACTACCCCGGGGGGGACAGGGAACAATGAGCAGTACTTC. This codes for CATTPGGTGNNEQYF.

This chain uses TRBV4-1 with TRBJ2-3; 7 bases agree with TRBD1. After removal of 6 bases from V and 4 bases from J, the junction contained 4 bases not matched to a gene. Germline lookup yields CDR1 MGHRA and CDR2 YSYEKL. This CDR3 contains 13 residues. The CDR3 nucleotides are TGCGCCAGCAGACAGGGGCACGCAGATACGCAGTATTTT. Its translation is CASRQGHADTQYF.

The gene calls are TRBV7-6 and TRBJ2-2, with TRBD1 identical over 8 bases. The CDR3 consists of 14 residues. V gave up 5 bases and J gave up 5 bases; unmatched junction bases: 4. The germline CDR1 and CDR2 sequences are SGHVS and FNYEAQ. In DNA, the CDR3 is TGTGCCAGCAGCCGTCGGACAGGGACCGGGGAGCTGTTTTTT. It translates to CASSRRTGTGELFF.

The CDR3 DNA follows: TGTGCCACCAGCAATCCCCCCCGAACTAACCAAGAGACCCAGTACTTC. This encodes CATSNPPRTNQETQYF. The V gene is TRBV15, the J gene TRBJ2-5; the D is unclear. Germline loops: CDR1 LNHNV, CDR2 YYDKDF (reference sequence). The V end lost 4 bases, the J end lost 0 bases, and 15 bases lay between the germline ends. The CDR3 consists of 16 residues.

This clonotype was seen only once. One junction end does not reproduce the germline sequence, and a read error may be involved. The chain combines TRBV24-1 with TRBJ2-2, with D possibly being TRBD1 or TRBD2 (5 bases each). The CDR3 has 16 residues. Germline CDR1 and CDR2: KGHDR and SFDVKD. CDR3 residues: CATSDLGDENTGELFF. As DNA, the CDR3 is TGCGCCACCAGTGATTTAGGGGACGAGAACACCGGGGAGCTGTTTTTT.

For this clonotype: One end of the junction does not line up with germline, which may come from a read error. This chain connects TRBV6-2 or TRBV6-3 to TRBJ2-1, with 10 bases matching TRBD2. Germline CDR1 is MNHEY and CDR2 is SVGEGT. The CDR3 totals 15 residues. For the CDR3, the DNA is TGTACCAGCAGCAGTCGACTAGCGGGTTTCAATGAGCAGTTCTTC. Residues: CTSSSRLAGFNEQFF.

J is TRBJ1-1 and V is TRBV27; no reliable D call. This CDR3 region has 15 residues. Germline V lookup: CDR1 MNHEY, CDR2 SMNVEV (reference sequence). Trimming took off 2 bases at V and 2 bases at J, with 12 bases between the two ends. The DNA of the CDR3 is TGTGCCAGCAGTTTAGGTGCAGGCTATAACACTGAAGCTTTCTTT. This encodes CASSLGAGYNTEAFF.

This clonotype was recorded a few times. The genes are TRBV7-9 and TRBJ2-5, with 7 bases fitting TRBD1. The last part of the DNA fits TRBJ2-7 better; the J call may be wrong. CDR3 length: 14 residues. The germline V gene encodes CDR1 SEHNR and CDR2 FQNEAQ (reference sequence). CDR3 coding DNA: TGTGCCAGCAGCAGATGGGACAGAACCTACGAGCAGTACTTC. As protein: CASSRWDRTYEQYF.

The chain couples TRBV29-1 to TRBJ2-5; 7 bases agree with TRBD2. Germline CDR1 reads SQVTM; CDR2 reads ANQGSEA. The V segment lost 4 bases and the J segment 2 bases; nucleotides outside the gene matches: 4. CDR3 size: 13 residues. CDR3 nucleotides: TGCAGCGTTGCGGGGGGTAATCAAGAGACCCAGTACTTC. This codes for CSVAGGNQETQYF.